The 19 T cell receptor beta chains reported below all come from one sample, sequenced in a study of blood T cell repertoires in COVID-19. The data were produced by immunoSEQ multiplex PCR, yet TCRdb's version contains in-frame clones alone and is incomplete. The sample yields 130,000 to 150,000 clones, roughly 85% seen once. Sequences were obtained from peripheral blood. These receptors came from a woman aged 55-69 years with COVID-19, enrolled during active disease.

This clone was detected once. This chain uses TRBV19 with TRBJ1-2; weak D call: TRBD1 (6 bases). CDR3 length: 12 amino acids. V lost 5 bases to trimming and J lost 9 bases, with 13 bases between them. Germline V lookup: CDR1 LNHDA, CDR2 SQIVND (reference sequence). The CDR3 loop is CASSVGADSYTF. Here the CDR3 DNA reads TGTGCCAGTAGTGTGGGGGCGGATAGCTACACCTTC.

The CDR3 sequence is CASSLGAGYEQYF. CDR3 sequence (DNA): TGTGCCAGCAGCTTAGGGGCCGGATACGAGCAGTACTTC. The V call is TRBV7-3, the J call TRBJ2-7, with a tentative D call TRBD1 (5 bases). CDR1 and CDR2 from the germline V gene are SGHTA and FQGTGA. Deletions cut 2 bases from V and 4 bases from J, with 9 bases between. The CDR3 totals 13 residues.

The chain recombines TRBV19 with TRBJ1-5; TRBD1 agrees at 8 bases. Trimming took 7 bases from V and 3 from J; bases not matched to a gene: 5. This CDR3 is 14 amino acids long. Germline V gene lookup returns CDR1 LNHDA and CDR2 SQIVND (reference sequence). This chain's CDR3 is CASTPDRVNQPQHF. Written as DNA, the CDR3 is TGTGCCAGTACCCCGGACAGGGTCAATCAGCCCCAGCATTTT.

CDR3 sequence reads: CASSSGYGYTF. CDR3 DNA: TGTGCCAGCAGTTCCGGGTATGGCTACACCTTC. The rearrangement uses TRBV27 and TRBJ1-2; D uncertain. V lost 4 bases and J 5 bases, leaving 5 bases between the germline ends. CDR1 and CDR2 from the germline V gene are MNHEY and SMNVEV (reference sequence). The CDR3 extends over 11 amino acids.

There are a few counts of this clone. This chain links TRBV19 with TRBJ2-5, with D unclear. CDR1 is LNHDA and CDR2 is SQIVND in the germline V gene (reference sequence). V was trimmed by 4 bases and J by 3 bases, leaving 9 bases between them. The CDR3 is 13 residues long. The CDR3 nucleotides read TGTGCCAGTAGTAGAGGAGTGGAAGAGACCCAGTACTTC. It specifies CASSRGVEETQYF.

This chain joins TRBV6-5 and TRBJ1-5, with 8 bases that match TRBD1. The germline CDR1 and CDR2 sequences are MNHEY and SVGAGI. With 6 bases clipped from V and 8 bases from J, the junction kept 9 bases outside the gene matches. CDR3 size: 14 residues. CDR3 sequence (DNA): TGTGCCAGCAGCTCAGGACAGGGACTGGAGCCCCAGCATTTT. This encodes CASSSGQGLEPQHF.

The V call is TRBV10-3, the J call TRBJ1-1; no definite D call. Germline V lookup: CDR1 ENHRY, CDR2 SYGVKD. V was trimmed by 4 bases and J by 1 base, leaving 16 bases between them. This CDR3 comprises 16 residues. In nucleotides, the CDR3 is TGTGCCATCAGTGCTCTTGGAGGGAGCGGGAACACTGAAGCTTTCTTT. Translation gives CAISALGGSGNTEAFF.

The chain links TRBV4-3 to TRBJ1-2; TRBD1 agrees at 7 bases. This CDR3 has 16 residues. In germline, CDR1 is LGHNA, CDR2 YSLEER. V shed 4 bases and J 7 bases; nucleotides not matched to a gene: 15. Here the CDR3 DNA reads TGCGCCAGCAGCCCCCCGAGAGGGGGCGCGGAGTCTGGCTACACCTTC. This encodes CASSPPRGGAESGYTF.

J is TRBJ1-2 and V is TRBV5-4; 8 bases align to TRBD1. CDR3 length equals 16 residues. Germline values: CDR1 SGHNT, CDR2 YYREEE (reference sequence). V shed 4 bases, J shed 3 bases, and the junction held 11 bases outside the gene matches. Written as DNA, the CDR3 is TGTGCCAGCAGCGATCGACAGGGGAGAGGGTACTATGGCTACACCTTC. It codes for CASSDRQGRGYYGYTF.

In DNA form, the CDR3 reads TGTGCCAGCAGCTTAGTTGTACAGGGAGAAGCTTTCTTT. Translating gives CASSLVVQGEAFF. The chain combines TRBV7-9 with TRBJ1-1, with a tentative D call TRBD1 (6 bases). The germline V and J ends were trimmed by 1 base and 8 bases, with 11 bases remaining between them. CDR3 length: 13 residues. Germline lookup yields CDR1 SEHNR and CDR2 FQNEAQ (reference sequence).

The chain combines TRBV18 with TRBJ1-3; D possibly corresponds to TRBD1 (6 bases). V was trimmed by 4 bases and J by 4 bases, leaving 14 bases between them. CDR1 is KGHSH and CDR2 is LQKENI in the germline V gene. This CDR3 region has 15 residues. This CDR3 reads CASSLNTGRGNTIYF. CDR3 bases: TGTGCCAGCTCACTCAACACAGGGCGAGGAAACACCATATATTTT.

This clone was picked up one time. The V call is TRBV6-5, the J call TRBJ1-1; TRBD1 agrees at 7 bases. The length of the CDR3 is 12 residues. Losses at the gene ends were 6 bases for V and 6 bases for J; bases not matched to a gene: 4. The germline V gene encodes CDR1 MNHEY and CDR2 SVGAGI. CDR3 residues: CASRTGTAEAFF. CDR3 sequence (DNA): TGTGCCAGCAGGACTGGGACAGCTGAAGCTTTCTTT.

V is TRBV6-4 and J is TRBJ1-2; 9 nucleotides agree with TRBD1. The CDR3 contains 13 residues. The J segment lost 6 bases and the V segment lost 2 bases, leaving 1 base of the junction unmatched. Germline V gene data show CDR1 as MRHNA and CDR2 as SNTAGT. CDR3 DNA: TGTGCCAGCAGTGACGACAGGGGGGATGGCTACACCTTC. This codes for CASSDDRGDGYTF.

The V call is TRBV27, the J call TRBJ1-2; 12 nucleotides line up with TRBD1. The germline gives CDR1 MNHEY, CDR2 SMNVEV (reference sequence). Germline trimming cut 5 bases from V and 8 bases from J; bases unmatched to any gene: 6. CDR3 size: 14 residues. The DNA for the CDR3 is TGTGCCAGCAGTGGAGGGACAGGGGGCGACGGCTACACCTTC. Translated, it gives CASSGGTGGDGYTF.

The chain joins TRBV1 to TRBJ1-2; TRBD1, the table's D call, lacks a check against the DNA. TRBV1 is a documented pseudogene. The CDR3 is made up of 14 amino acids. CDR3 protein: CTSRKADSCYGYTF. Written as DNA, the CDR3 is TGCACCAGCAGGAAAGCAGACAGCTGCTATGGCTACACCTTC.

Note on this clone: Other DNA sequences of this sample code for an identical CDR3. V is TRBV12-3 or TRBV12-4 and J is TRBJ1-2; perhaps TRBD1 as D (6 bases). CDR3 length equals 13 residues. Trimming removed 3 bases at V and 2 bases at J, with 7 bases between. CDR3 amino acids: CASSFGQNYGYTF. CDR3 sequence (DNA): TGTGCCAGCAGTTTTGGACAGAACTATGGCTACACCTTC.

V usage is TRBV2 and J usage is TRBJ1-5; the match to TRBD1 covers 8 bases. Trimming removed 2 bases from V and 6 bases from J; junction bases left unmatched: 3. This CDR3 region has 14 residues. The germline V gene encodes CDR1 SNHLY and CDR2 FYNNEI. The CDR3 is CASSEQGAGQPQHF. Written as DNA, the CDR3 is TGTGCCAGCAGTGAACAGGGGGCGGGTCAGCCCCAGCATTTT.

The chain links TRBV4-1 to TRBJ1-5; D is ambiguous. This CDR3 is built from 14 residues. The V and J ends lost 1 base and 1 base respectively, with 5 bases between them. The germline gives CDR1 MGHRA, CDR2 YSYEKL. As DNA, the CDR3 is TGCGCCAGCAGCCAAGTCCCGAGCAATCAGCCCCAGCATTTT. Protein sequence: CASSQVPSNQPQHF.

The chain is built from TRBV7-9 and TRBJ2-2, with D maybe TRBD1 (5 bases). CDR1 and CDR2 from the germline V gene are SEHNR and FQNEAQ (reference sequence). The V end was cut by 7 bases, the J end by 7 bases, with 22 bases between. The CDR3 spans 16 residues. The CDR3 loop is CASNDPTAPQGGELFF. The CDR3 DNA sequence: TGTGCCAGCAACGACCCGACGGCCCCGCAGGGCGGGGAGCTGTTTTTT.